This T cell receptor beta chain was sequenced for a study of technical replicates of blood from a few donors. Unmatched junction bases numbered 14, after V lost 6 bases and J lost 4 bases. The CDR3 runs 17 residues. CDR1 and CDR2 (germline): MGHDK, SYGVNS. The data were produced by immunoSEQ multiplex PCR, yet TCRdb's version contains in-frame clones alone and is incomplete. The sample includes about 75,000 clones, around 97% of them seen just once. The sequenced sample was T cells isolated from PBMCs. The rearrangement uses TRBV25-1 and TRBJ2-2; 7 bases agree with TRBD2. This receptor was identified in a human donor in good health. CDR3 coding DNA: TGTGCCAGCAGATCAATGGGCGGGAAGCGGGGCACCGGGGAGCTGTTTTTT. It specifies CASRSMGGKRGTGELFF. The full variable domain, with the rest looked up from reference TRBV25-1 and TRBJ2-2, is EADIYQTPRYLVIGTGKKITLECSQTMGHDKMYWYQQDPGMELHLIHYSYGVNSTEKGDLSSESTVSRIRTEHFPLTLESARPSHTSQYLCASRSMGGKRGTGELFFGEGSRLTVL.